This T cell receptor beta chain came from a study of T-cell memory formation after mild COVID-19. Notes on the study in general: Clonal second-wave expansions that peaked on day 37 had unconfirmed SARS-CoV-2 specificity.

Comment on this clonotype: What it binds is unknown.

TCRdb redid the calling of the 5' RACE reads with MiXCR, one entry per CDR3 protein. The sample gives under 250,000 distinct CDR3 sequences, about 11% of which show up once; approximately 2.8% is in the top ten. This receptor was taken from a young man who had mild COVID-19 (a few samples of this study predate the infection). Cell type and time point are not known. Sequenced material: PBMCs or a T cell subset sorted from them (not recorded which).

CDR3 region: CASSQEGRTTSYNEQFF. DNA of the CDR3: TGCGCCAGCAGCCAAGAAGGTCGGACTACCTCCTACAATGAGCAGTTCTTC. The V call is TRBV4-3, the J call TRBJ2-1, with D tentatively TRBD2 (6 bases). The length of the CDR3 is 17 residues. V lost 0 bases and J 0 bases, leaving 12 bases between the germline ends. Germline CDR1 and CDR2: LGHNA and YSLEER.